The rows below give T cell receptor beta chains drawn from one sample of a study of blood T cells in healthy people across ages. MiXCR was run by TCRdb on the 5' RACE reads, yielding one entry per CDR3 protein. The table records about 650,000 distinct CDR3 sequences, around 52% of them present only once. Sequencing used blood. All receptors come from a woman older than 75 in good health. Both conserved end residues are part of each CDR3. Fields, in order: V gene, CDR3 length, clone size, D gene, J gene, CDR3 protein, CDR3 DNA. D genes are given only for firm matches. The size field is filled for only some rows; it gives once, few, many or a size class.

v_call: TRBV2; cdr3_length: 14; clone_size: NA; d_call: TRBD2; j_call: TRBJ2-3; cdr3_aa: CASHGGARADTQYF; cdr3_nt: TGTGCCAGCCACGGGGGGGCGCGGGCAGATACGCAGTATTTT
v_call: TRBV10-3; cdr3_length: 16; clone_size: many; d_call: TRBD2; j_call: TRBJ2-1; cdr3_aa: CAISEPSGGPYNEQFF; cdr3_nt: TGTGCCATCAGTGAACCAAGCGGGGGACCCTACAATGAGCAGTTCTTC
v_call: TRBV28; cdr3_length: 16; clone_size: NA; d_call: TRBD2; j_call: TRBJ2-3; cdr3_aa: CASSTAGESSTDTQYF; cdr3_nt: TGTGCCAGCAGCACAGCGGGGGAATCTAGCACAGATACGCAGTATTTT
v_call: TRBV18; cdr3_length: 11; clone_size: many; d_call: NA; j_call: TRBJ2-5; cdr3_aa: CASSPKETQYF; cdr3_nt: TGTGCCAGCTCACCTAAAGAGACCCAGTACTTC
v_call: TRBV7-9; cdr3_length: 15; clone_size: few; d_call: NA; j_call: TRBJ2-2; cdr3_aa: CASSPGIANTGELFF; cdr3_nt: TGTGCCAGCAGCCCGGGGATAGCGAACACCGGGGAGCTGTTTTTT
v_call: TRBV10-3; cdr3_length: 13; clone_size: once; d_call: NA; j_call: TRBJ2-7; cdr3_aa: CAISGQENYEQYF; cdr3_nt: TGTGCCATCAGTGGACAGGAAAACTACGAGCAGTACTTC
v_call: TRBV12-3/TRBV12-4; cdr3_length: 13; clone_size: NA; d_call: NA; j_call: TRBJ1-1; cdr3_aa: CASSVLGHTEAFF; cdr3_nt: TGTGCCAGCAGTGTCCTCGGACACACTGAAGCTTTCTTT
v_call: TRBV18; cdr3_length: 17; clone_size: few; d_call: TRBD2; j_call: TRBJ2-7; cdr3_aa: CASSPTFGGERPYEQYF; cdr3_nt: TGTGCCAGCTCTCCCACCTTCGGGGGGGAAAGACCCTACGAGCAGTACTTC
v_call: TRBV6-2/TRBV6-3; cdr3_length: 15; clone_size: NA; d_call: TRBD2; j_call: TRBJ2-7; cdr3_aa: CASRPLAGISYEQYF; cdr3_nt: TGTGCCAGCAGACCTCTAGCGGGCATCTCCTACGAGCAGTACTTC
v_call: TRBV20-1; cdr3_length: 12; clone_size: NA; d_call: NA; j_call: TRBJ1-2; cdr3_aa: CSARDPKFGYTF; cdr3_nt: TGCAGTGCTAGAGACCCGAAGTTCGGCTACACCTTC
v_call: TRBV12-3/TRBV12-4; cdr3_length: 13; clone_size: few; d_call: TRBD1; j_call: TRBJ1-5; cdr3_aa: CASGTGYFQPQHF; cdr3_nt: TGTGCCAGCGGGACAGGGTACTTTCAGCCCCAGCATTTT
v_call: TRBV11-2; cdr3_length: 13; clone_size: once; d_call: NA; j_call: TRBJ2-7; cdr3_aa: CASSPVRVYEQYF; cdr3_nt: TGTGCCAGCAGCCCCGTTAGGGTTTACGAGCAGTACTTC
v_call: TRBV27; cdr3_length: 15; clone_size: NA; d_call: NA; j_call: TRBJ2-3; cdr3_aa: CASSLGGSLIYTQYF; cdr3_nt: TGTGCCAGCAGTTTAGGGGGGAGCCTTATATATACGCAGTATTTT
v_call: TRBV12-3/TRBV12-4; cdr3_length: 13; clone_size: many; d_call: NA; j_call: TRBJ2-1; cdr3_aa: CASRGSSYNEQFF; cdr3_nt: TGTGCCAGCAGGGGGAGCTCCTACAATGAGCAGTTCTTC
v_call: TRBV2; cdr3_length: 13; clone_size: few; d_call: NA; j_call: TRBJ1-1; cdr3_aa: CASSVRRNTEAFF; cdr3_nt: TGTGCCAGCAGTGTAAGACGGAACACTGAAGCTTTCTTT
v_call: TRBV20-1; cdr3_length: 14; clone_size: NA; d_call: NA; j_call: TRBJ1-2; cdr3_aa: CSAREAGLSYGYTF; cdr3_nt: TGCAGTGCTAGAGAAGCGGGGTTGAGCTATGGCTACACCTTC
v_call: TRBV25-1; cdr3_length: 14; clone_size: many; d_call: NA; j_call: TRBJ1-6; cdr3_aa: CASSRTSDNSPLHF; cdr3_nt: TGTGCCAGCAGTCGTACGAGCGATAATTCACCCCTCCACTTT
v_call: TRBV10-3; cdr3_length: 12; clone_size: many; d_call: NA; j_call: TRBJ2-7; cdr3_aa: CAIRGSSYEQYF; cdr3_nt: TGTGCCATCAGGGGCAGCTCCTACGAGCAGTACTTC
v_call: TRBV7-9; cdr3_length: 11; clone_size: NA; d_call: NA; j_call: TRBJ2-4; cdr3_aa: CAIFNADIQYF; cdr3_nt: TGTGCCATTTTTAACGCGGACATTCAGTACTTC
v_call: TRBV20-1; cdr3_length: 15; clone_size: many; d_call: NA; j_call: TRBJ2-3; cdr3_aa: CSAPTSMAGTDTQYF; cdr3_nt: TGCAGTGCTCCGACTAGTATGGCAGGCACAGATACGCAGTATTTT
v_call: TRBV7-9; cdr3_length: 12; clone_size: NA; d_call: NA; j_call: TRBJ2-1; cdr3_aa: CASSLVGRGLFF; cdr3_nt: TGTGCCAGCAGCTTAGTGGGACGAGGACTGTTCTTC
v_call: TRBV5-5; cdr3_length: 17; clone_size: NA; d_call: TRBD1; j_call: TRBJ2-3; cdr3_aa: CASTVVPGTGATDTQYF; cdr3_nt: TGTGCCAGCACAGTGGTGCCCGGGACAGGAGCTACAGATACGCAGTATTTT
v_call: TRBV7-3; cdr3_length: 17; clone_size: few; d_call: TRBD2; j_call: TRBJ2-7; cdr3_aa: CASSLGFLAGGYNEQYF; cdr3_nt: TGTGCCAGCAGCTTAGGGTTCCTAGCGGGAGGGTACAATGAGCAGTACTTC
v_call: TRBV14; cdr3_length: 14; clone_size: NA; d_call: NA; j_call: TRBJ1-4; cdr3_aa: CASSQAYSGEKLFF; cdr3_nt: TGTGCCAGCAGCCAAGCTTATTCGGGTGAAAAACTGTTTTTT
v_call: TRBV12-3/TRBV12-4; cdr3_length: 11; clone_size: NA; d_call: NA; j_call: TRBJ2-1; cdr3_aa: CASSLINGQFF; cdr3_nt: TGTGCCAGCAGTCTCATCAATGGGCAGTTCTTC
v_call: TRBV9; cdr3_length: 14; clone_size: NA; d_call: NA; j_call: TRBJ1-6; cdr3_aa: CASSVAGKDSPLHF; cdr3_nt: TGTGCCAGCAGCGTAGCGGGGAAGGATTCACCCCTCCACTTT
v_call: TRBV29-1; cdr3_length: 15; clone_size: NA; d_call: TRBD1; j_call: TRBJ2-5; cdr3_aa: CSGFYGQGGGETQYF; cdr3_nt: TGCAGCGGGTTCTACGGACAGGGGGGTGGGGAGACCCAGTACTTC
v_call: TRBV21-1; cdr3_length: 18; clone_size: many; d_call: NA; j_call: TRBJ2-6; cdr3_aa: CASRRGPPLAFGANVLTF; cdr3_nt: TGTGCCAGCAGACGGGGACCCCCACTAGCTTTTGGGGCCAACGTCCTGACTTTC
v_call: TRBV20-1; cdr3_length: 15; clone_size: NA; d_call: TRBD1; j_call: TRBJ1-5; cdr3_aa: CSAPREGARGQPQHF; cdr3_nt: TGCAGTGCCCCCAGGGAGGGGGCGCGAGGTCAGCCCCAGCATTTT
v_call: TRBV24-1; cdr3_length: 17; clone_size: many; d_call: TRBD2; j_call: TRBJ2-1; cdr3_aa: CATSDSLAGHIANEQFF; cdr3_nt: TGTGCCACCAGTGATTCGTTAGCGGGTCATATTGCCAATGAGCAGTTCTTC
v_call: TRBV12-5; cdr3_length: 12; clone_size: once; d_call: NA; j_call: TRBJ2-5; cdr3_aa: CASGLDLETQYF; cdr3_nt: TGTGCTAGTGGTTTGGACTTGGAGACCCAGTACTTC
v_call: TRBV18; cdr3_length: 11; clone_size: many; d_call: TRBD1; j_call: TRBJ2-1; cdr3_aa: CASSGQGEQFF; cdr3_nt: TGTGCCAGCTCAGGACAGGGAGAGCAGTTCTTC
v_call: TRBV6-5; cdr3_length: 16; clone_size: NA; d_call: NA; j_call: TRBJ2-3; cdr3_aa: CASSWEEGGGTDTQYF; cdr3_nt: TGTGCCAGCAGCTGGGAAGAGGGTGGAGGCACAGATACGCAGTATTTT
v_call: TRBV6-2/TRBV6-3; cdr3_length: 15; clone_size: NA; d_call: NA; j_call: TRBJ2-1; cdr3_aa: CASSYQSSLQYEQFF; cdr3_nt: TGTGCCAGCAGTTACCAGTCTTCCCTACAATATGAGCAGTTCTTC
v_call: TRBV6-2/TRBV6-3; cdr3_length: 16; clone_size: NA; d_call: TRBD1; j_call: TRBJ2-4; cdr3_aa: CASSIQGAARKNIQYF; cdr3_nt: TGTGCCAGCAGTATACAGGGGGCGGCCAGAAAAAACATTCAGTACTTC
v_call: TRBV6-5; cdr3_length: 14; clone_size: many; d_call: TRBD1; j_call: TRBJ1-2; cdr3_aa: CASSYSGQYYGYTF; cdr3_nt: TGTGCCAGCAGTTACTCGGGACAGTACTATGGCTACACCTTC
v_call: TRBV10-3; cdr3_length: 14; clone_size: NA; d_call: NA; j_call: TRBJ1-2; cdr3_aa: CAISELTGLGGYTF; cdr3_nt: TGTGCCATCAGTGAACTAACAGGGCTAGGGGGCTACACCTTC
v_call: TRBV7-3; cdr3_length: 13; clone_size: many; d_call: NA; j_call: TRBJ2-1; cdr3_aa: CASRLGLAYEQFF; cdr3_nt: TGTGCCAGCAGGCTGGGGCTAGCTTATGAGCAGTTCTTC
v_call: TRBV7-6; cdr3_length: 15; clone_size: NA; d_call: NA; j_call: TRBJ2-5; cdr3_aa: CASSLIESQEETQYF; cdr3_nt: TGTGCCAGCAGCTTAATAGAAAGCCAGGAAGAGACCCAGTACTTC
v_call: TRBV29-1; cdr3_length: 12; clone_size: many; d_call: NA; j_call: TRBJ1-1; cdr3_aa: CSVQGGSTEAFF; cdr3_nt: TGCAGCGTTCAGGGAGGGAGCACTGAAGCTTTCTTT
v_call: TRBV5-1; cdr3_length: 15; clone_size: NA; d_call: TRBD2; j_call: TRBJ2-7; cdr3_aa: CASSSTPGLGGEQYF; cdr3_nt: TGCGCCAGCAGTTCAACCCCGGGACTAGGGGGCGAGCAGTACTTC
v_call: TRBV7-2; cdr3_length: 11; clone_size: NA; d_call: NA; j_call: TRBJ2-4; cdr3_aa: CASSDIYIQYF; cdr3_nt: TGTGCCAGCAGCGATATTTACATTCAGTACTTC
v_call: TRBV29-1; cdr3_length: 12; clone_size: many; d_call: NA; j_call: TRBJ2-4; cdr3_aa: CSVMTPKNIQYF; cdr3_nt: TGCAGCGTGATGACACCCAAAAACATTCAGTACTTC
v_call: TRBV28; cdr3_length: 12; clone_size: NA; d_call: NA; j_call: TRBJ2-4; cdr3_aa: CATATTSGEQYF; cdr3_nt: TGTGCTACGGCGACCACTTCGGGGGAGCAGTACTTC
v_call: TRBV7-2; cdr3_length: 15; clone_size: few; d_call: NA; j_call: TRBJ2-3; cdr3_aa: CASSLGAGPTDTQYF; cdr3_nt: TGTGCCAGCAGCTTAGGAGCAGGGCCCACAGATACGCAGTATTTT
v_call: TRBV20-1; cdr3_length: 13; clone_size: many; d_call: NA; j_call: TRBJ1-1; cdr3_aa: CSAPPRRNTEAFF; cdr3_nt: TGCAGTGCCCCTCCCCGGCGGAACACTGAAGCTTTCTTT
v_call: TRBV18; cdr3_length: 13; clone_size: NA; d_call: NA; j_call: TRBJ2-1; cdr3_aa: CASSPDGGNEQFF; cdr3_nt: TGTGCCAGCTCACCAGACGGGGGCAATGAGCAGTTCTTC
v_call: TRBV5-1; cdr3_length: 15; clone_size: NA; d_call: TRBD2; j_call: TRBJ2-7; cdr3_aa: CASSTGTSVSYEQYF; cdr3_nt: TGCGCCAGCAGCACTGGGACTAGTGTCTCCTACGAGCAGTACTTC
v_call: TRBV29-1; cdr3_length: 14; clone_size: NA; d_call: NA; j_call: TRBJ2-7; cdr3_aa: CSVKVQGSPYEQYF; cdr3_nt: TGCAGCGTTAAGGTTCAGGGCAGTCCCTACGAGCAGTACTTC
v_call: TRBV20-1; cdr3_length: 16; clone_size: NA; d_call: TRBD2; j_call: TRBJ2-7; cdr3_aa: CSARDFGLAGVPEQYF; cdr3_nt: TGCAGTGCTAGAGATTTCGGACTAGCGGGAGTTCCCGAGCAGTACTTC
v_call: TRBV6-5; cdr3_length: 14; clone_size: few; d_call: NA; j_call: TRBJ2-1; cdr3_aa: CASGYANRMYEQFF; cdr3_nt: TGTGCCAGCGGTTACGCGAATAGGATGTATGAGCAGTTCTTC
v_call: TRBV6-5; cdr3_length: 16; clone_size: many; d_call: TRBD1; j_call: TRBJ2-2; cdr3_aa: CASSYSTGVGTGELFF; cdr3_nt: TGTGCCAGCAGTTACTCGACAGGGGTCGGCACCGGGGAGCTGTTTTTT
v_call: TRBV7-9; cdr3_length: 12; clone_size: NA; d_call: NA; j_call: TRBJ2-5; cdr3_aa: CASSLGFGDEYF; cdr3_nt: TGTGCCAGCAGCTTAGGGTTCGGGGATGAGTACTTC
v_call: TRBV6-5; cdr3_length: 15; clone_size: NA; d_call: TRBD2; j_call: TRBJ2-5; cdr3_aa: CASSTGLAIEETQYF; cdr3_nt: TGTGCCAGCAGTACGGGACTAGCAATCGAAGAGACCCAGTACTTC
v_call: TRBV6-6; cdr3_length: 14; clone_size: NA; d_call: NA; j_call: TRBJ2-3; cdr3_aa: CASEVGRNTDTQYF; cdr3_nt: TGTGCCAGCGAGGTGGGACGGAACACAGATACGCAGTATTTT
v_call: TRBV11-2; cdr3_length: 16; clone_size: many; d_call: TRBD2; j_call: TRBJ2-1; cdr3_aa: CASSPVLAGFGNEQFF; cdr3_nt: TGTGCCAGCAGCCCAGTACTAGCGGGGTTCGGGAATGAGCAGTTCTTC
v_call: TRBV6-1; cdr3_length: 15; clone_size: many; d_call: NA; j_call: TRBJ2-5; cdr3_aa: CASSEGWQVEETQYF; cdr3_nt: TGTGCCAGCAGTGAAGGTTGGCAGGTAGAAGAGACCCAGTACTTC
v_call: TRBV7-3; cdr3_length: 15; clone_size: many; d_call: TRBD1; j_call: TRBJ2-1; cdr3_aa: CASSPGQEPYNEQFF; cdr3_nt: TGTGCCAGCAGCCCGGGACAGGAGCCTTACAATGAGCAGTTCTTC
v_call: TRBV24-1; cdr3_length: 15; clone_size: few; d_call: NA; j_call: TRBJ2-5; cdr3_aa: CATSDPRQGGETQYF; cdr3_nt: TGTGCCACCAGTGACCCCCGTCAGGGGGGCGAGACCCAGTACTTC